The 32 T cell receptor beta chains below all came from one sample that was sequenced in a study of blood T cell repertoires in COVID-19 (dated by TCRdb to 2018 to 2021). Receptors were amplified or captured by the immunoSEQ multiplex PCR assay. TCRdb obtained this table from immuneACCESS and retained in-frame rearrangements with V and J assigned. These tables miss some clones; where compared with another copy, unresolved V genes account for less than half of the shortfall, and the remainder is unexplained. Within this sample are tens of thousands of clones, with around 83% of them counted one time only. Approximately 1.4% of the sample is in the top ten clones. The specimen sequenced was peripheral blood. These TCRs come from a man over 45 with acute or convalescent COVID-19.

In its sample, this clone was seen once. Written as DNA, the CDR3 is TGTGCCAGCAGTGAGAGGTCGGGTGGAAACACCATATATTTT. Its translation: CASSERSGGNTIYF. This chain connects TRBV2 to TRBJ1-3; D unresolved. The CDR3 has 14 amino acids. Trimming pared 3 bases from V and 3 bases from J, leaving 9 bases between. The V gene's germline CDR1 is SNHLY and CDR2 FYNNEI. Full variable domain (remainder filled in from reference TRBV2 and TRBJ1-3): EPEVTQTPSHQVTQMGQEVILRCVPISNHLYFYWYRQILGQKVEFLVSFYNNEISEKSEIFDDQFSVERPDGSNFTLKIRSTKLEDSAMYFCASSERSGGNTIYFGEGSWLTVV.

CDR3 sequence: CASSPPGPGQPQHF. In DNA, the CDR3 is TGTGCCAGCAGCCCTCCAGGGCCGGGTCAGCCCCAGCATTTT. The chain has TRBV28 and TRBJ1-5; D might be TRBD1 (5 bases). The CDR3 runs 14 residues. Trimming removed 6 bases from V and 6 bases from J, with 15 bases in between. Germline lookup yields CDR1 MDHEN and CDR2 SYDVKM.

The CDR3 nucleotides are TGTGCCAGCAGTGTGCAGCGGGACCAAGATACGCAGTATTTT. Its protein product is CASSVQRDQDTQYF. The gene calls are TRBV2 and TRBJ2-3; TRBD2 agrees at 7 bases. With 4 bases clipped from V and 5 bases from J, the junction kept 6 bases outside the gene matches. This CDR3 region has 14 residues. Germline V lookup: CDR1 SNHLY, CDR2 FYNNEI.

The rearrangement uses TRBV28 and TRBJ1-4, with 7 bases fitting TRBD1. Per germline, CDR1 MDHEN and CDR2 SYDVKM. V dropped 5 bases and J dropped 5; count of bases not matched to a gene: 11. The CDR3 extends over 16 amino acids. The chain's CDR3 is CASSHRATGFNEKLFF. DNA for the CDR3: TGTGCCAGCAGTCATCGTGCGACAGGGTTCAATGAAAAACTGTTTTTT.

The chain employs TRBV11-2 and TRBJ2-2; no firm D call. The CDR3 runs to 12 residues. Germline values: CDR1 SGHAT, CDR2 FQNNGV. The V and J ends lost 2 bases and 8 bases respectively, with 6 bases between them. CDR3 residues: CASSLSPGELFF. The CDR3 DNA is TGTGCCAGCAGCTTATCCCCTGGGGAGCTGTTTTTT. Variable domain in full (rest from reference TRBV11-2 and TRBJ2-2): EAGVAQSPRYKIIEKRQSVAFWCNPISGHATLYWYQQILGQGPKLLIQFQNNGVVDDSQLPKDRFSAERLKGVDSTLKIQPAKLEDSAVYLCASSLSPGELFFGEGSRLTVL.

The DNA of the CDR3 is TGTGCCAGCAGCTCATATCGGGGGGCTAACTATGGCTACACCTTC. Residues: CASSSYRGANYGYTF. The chain carries TRBV7-8 and TRBJ1-2, with D possibly TRBD1 on 5 matching bases. The CDR3 extends over 15 amino acids. V gave up 4 bases and J gave up 0 bases, with 12 bases separating them. Germline CDR1 and CDR2: SGHVS and FQNEAQ.

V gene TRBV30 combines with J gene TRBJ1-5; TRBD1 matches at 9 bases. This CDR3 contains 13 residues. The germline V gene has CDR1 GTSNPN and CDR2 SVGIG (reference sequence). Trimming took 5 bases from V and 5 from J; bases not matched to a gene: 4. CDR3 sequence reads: CAWGQGQDQPQHF. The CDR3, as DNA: TGTGCCTGGGGACAGGGGCAAGATCAGCCCCAGCATTTT.

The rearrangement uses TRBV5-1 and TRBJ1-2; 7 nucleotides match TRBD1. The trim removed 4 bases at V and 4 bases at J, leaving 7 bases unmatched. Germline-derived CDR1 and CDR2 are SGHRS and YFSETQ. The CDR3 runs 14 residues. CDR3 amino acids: CASSPGQDFYGYTF. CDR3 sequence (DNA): TGCGCCAGCAGCCCCGGACAGGACTTCTATGGCTACACCTTC. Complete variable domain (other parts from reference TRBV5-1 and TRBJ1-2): KAGVTQTPRYLIKTRGQQVTLSCSPISGHRSVSWYQQTPGQGLQFLFEYFSETQRNKGNFPGRFSGRQFSNSRSEMNVSTLELGDSALYLCASSPGQDFYGYTFGSGTRLTVV.

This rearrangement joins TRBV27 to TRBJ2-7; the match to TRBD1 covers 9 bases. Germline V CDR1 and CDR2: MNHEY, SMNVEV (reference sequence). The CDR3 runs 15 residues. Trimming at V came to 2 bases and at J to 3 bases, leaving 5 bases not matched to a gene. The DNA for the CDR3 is TGTGCCAGCAGTTTAGGGACAGGGCGAAACTACGAGCAGTACTTC. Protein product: CASSLGTGRNYEQYF.

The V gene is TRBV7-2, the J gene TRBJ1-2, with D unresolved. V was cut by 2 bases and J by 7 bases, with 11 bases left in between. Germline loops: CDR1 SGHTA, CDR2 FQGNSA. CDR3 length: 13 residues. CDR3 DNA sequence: TGTGCCAGCAGCTTAATCGCGGAAACTGGCTACACCTTC. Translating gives CASSLIAETGYTF.

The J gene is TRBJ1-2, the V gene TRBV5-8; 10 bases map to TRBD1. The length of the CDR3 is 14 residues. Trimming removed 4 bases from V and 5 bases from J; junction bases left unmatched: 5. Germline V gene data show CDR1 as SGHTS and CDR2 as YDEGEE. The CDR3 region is CASSVGQGFYGYTF. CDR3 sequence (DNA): TGTGCCAGCAGCGTGGGACAGGGGTTTTATGGCTACACCTTC. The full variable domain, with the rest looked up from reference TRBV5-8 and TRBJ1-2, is EAGVTQSPTHLIKTRGQQATLRCSPISGHTSVYWYQQALGLGLQFLLWYDEGEERNRGNFPPRFSGRQFPNYSSELNVNALELEDSALYLCASSVGQGFYGYTFGSGTRLTVV.

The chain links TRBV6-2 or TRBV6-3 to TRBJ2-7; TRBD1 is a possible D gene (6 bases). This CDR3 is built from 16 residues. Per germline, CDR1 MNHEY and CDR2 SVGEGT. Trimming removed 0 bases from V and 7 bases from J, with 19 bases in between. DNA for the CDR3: TGTGCCAGCAGTTACTCAGGCAGGGGAAAAGGTTATGAGCAGTACTTC. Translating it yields CASSYSGRGKGYEQYF.

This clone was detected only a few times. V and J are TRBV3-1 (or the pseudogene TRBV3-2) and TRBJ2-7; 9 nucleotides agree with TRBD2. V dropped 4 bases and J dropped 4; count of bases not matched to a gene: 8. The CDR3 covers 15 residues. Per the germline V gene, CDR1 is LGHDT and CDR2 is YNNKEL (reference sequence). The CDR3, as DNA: TGTGCCAGCAGCCGCGCCTTGCGGGGGGGGTACGAGCAGTACTTC. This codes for CASSRALRGGYEQYF.

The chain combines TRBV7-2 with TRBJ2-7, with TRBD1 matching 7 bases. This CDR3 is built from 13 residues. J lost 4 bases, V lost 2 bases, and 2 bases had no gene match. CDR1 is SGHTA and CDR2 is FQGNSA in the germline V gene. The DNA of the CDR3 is TGTGCCAGCAGCTTAAGGGACAGTTACGAGCAGTACTTC. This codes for CASSLRDSYEQYF.

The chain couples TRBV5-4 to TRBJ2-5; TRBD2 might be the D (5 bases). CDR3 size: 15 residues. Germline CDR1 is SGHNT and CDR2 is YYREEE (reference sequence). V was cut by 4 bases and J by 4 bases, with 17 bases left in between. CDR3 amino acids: CASSSTLGVGETQYF. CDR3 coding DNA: TGTGCCAGCAGCAGCACCCTGGGAGTGGGAGAGACCCAGTACTTC.

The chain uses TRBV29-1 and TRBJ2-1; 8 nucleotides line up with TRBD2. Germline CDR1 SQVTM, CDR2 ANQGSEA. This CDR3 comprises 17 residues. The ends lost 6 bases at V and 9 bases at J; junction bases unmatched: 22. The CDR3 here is CSVHPERGPRLSGEQFF. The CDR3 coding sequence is TGCAGCGTCCACCCAGAGCGGGGGCCTCGTCTGTCTGGTGAGCAGTTCTTC.

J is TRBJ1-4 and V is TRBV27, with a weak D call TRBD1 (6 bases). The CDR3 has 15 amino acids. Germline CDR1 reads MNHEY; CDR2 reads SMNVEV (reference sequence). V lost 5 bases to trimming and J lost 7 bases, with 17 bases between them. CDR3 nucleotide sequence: TGTGCCAGCAGTCTTCTCCGGGACACGCCTGAAAAACTGTTTTTT. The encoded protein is CASSLLRDTPEKLFF. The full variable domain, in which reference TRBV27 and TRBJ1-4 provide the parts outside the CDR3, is EAQVTQNPRYLITVTGKKLTVTCSQNMNHEYMSWYRQDPGLGLRQIYYSMNVEVTDKGDVPEGYKVSRKEKRNFPLILESPSPNQTSLYFCASSLLRDTPEKLFFGSGTQLSVL.

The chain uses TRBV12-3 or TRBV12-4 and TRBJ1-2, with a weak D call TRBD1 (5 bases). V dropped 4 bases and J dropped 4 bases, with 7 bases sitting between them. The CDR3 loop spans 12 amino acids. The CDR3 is CASSSDSYGYTF. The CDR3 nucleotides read TGTGCCAGCAGTTCCGACAGCTATGGCTACACCTTC.

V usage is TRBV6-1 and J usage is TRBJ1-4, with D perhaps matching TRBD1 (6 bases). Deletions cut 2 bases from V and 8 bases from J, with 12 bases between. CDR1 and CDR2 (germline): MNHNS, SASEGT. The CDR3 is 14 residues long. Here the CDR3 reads CASSEPGVGEKLFF. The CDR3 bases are TGTGCCAGCAGTGAACCAGGGGTCGGAGAAAAACTGTTTTTT.

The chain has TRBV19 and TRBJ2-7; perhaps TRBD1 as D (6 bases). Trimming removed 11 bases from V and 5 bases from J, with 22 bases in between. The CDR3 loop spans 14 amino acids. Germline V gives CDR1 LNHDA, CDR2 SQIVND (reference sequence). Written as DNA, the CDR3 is TGTGCCGTAAGTAGAATGGGACAAAGAGACGAGCAGTACTTC. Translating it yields CAVSRMGQRDEQYF.

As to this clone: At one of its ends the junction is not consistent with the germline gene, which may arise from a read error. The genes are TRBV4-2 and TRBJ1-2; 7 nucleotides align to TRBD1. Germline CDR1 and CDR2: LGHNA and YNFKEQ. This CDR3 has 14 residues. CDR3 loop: CASSQNRGIRGYTF. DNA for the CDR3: TGTGCTAGCAGCCAAAACAGGGGAATACGTGGCTACACCTTC.

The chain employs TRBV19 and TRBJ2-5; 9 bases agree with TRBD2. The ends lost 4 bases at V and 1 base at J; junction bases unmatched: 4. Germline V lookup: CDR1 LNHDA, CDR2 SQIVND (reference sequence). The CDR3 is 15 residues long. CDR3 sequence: CASSKSGRIQETQYF. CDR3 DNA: TGTGCCAGTAGTAAGAGCGGGAGGATCCAAGAGACCCAGTACTTC.

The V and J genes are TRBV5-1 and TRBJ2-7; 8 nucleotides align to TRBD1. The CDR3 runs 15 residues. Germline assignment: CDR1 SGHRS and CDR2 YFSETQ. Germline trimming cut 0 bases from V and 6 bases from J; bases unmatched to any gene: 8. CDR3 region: CASSLEVTGAREQYF. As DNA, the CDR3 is TGCGCCAGCAGCTTGGAGGTGACAGGGGCCCGCGAGCAGTACTTC.

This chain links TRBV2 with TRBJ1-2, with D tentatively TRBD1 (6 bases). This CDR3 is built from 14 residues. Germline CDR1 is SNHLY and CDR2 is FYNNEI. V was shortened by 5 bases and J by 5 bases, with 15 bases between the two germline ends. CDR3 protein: CASSLGGLWYGYTF. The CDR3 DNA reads TGTGCCAGCAGTTTGGGGGGGCTGTGGTATGGCTACACCTTC.

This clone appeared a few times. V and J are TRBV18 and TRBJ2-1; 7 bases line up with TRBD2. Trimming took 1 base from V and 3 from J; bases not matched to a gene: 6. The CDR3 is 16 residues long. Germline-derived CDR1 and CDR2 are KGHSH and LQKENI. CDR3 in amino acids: CASSPQLAGVYNEQFF. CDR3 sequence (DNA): TGTGCCAGCTCACCACAGCTGGCGGGAGTCTACAATGAGCAGTTCTTC.

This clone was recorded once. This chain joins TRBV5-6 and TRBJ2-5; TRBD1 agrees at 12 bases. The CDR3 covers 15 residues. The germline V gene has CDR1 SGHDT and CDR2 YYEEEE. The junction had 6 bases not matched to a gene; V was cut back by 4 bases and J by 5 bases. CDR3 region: CASSLGQGAVETQYF. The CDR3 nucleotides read TGTGCCAGCAGCCTGGGACAGGGGGCAGTGGAGACCCAGTACTTC.

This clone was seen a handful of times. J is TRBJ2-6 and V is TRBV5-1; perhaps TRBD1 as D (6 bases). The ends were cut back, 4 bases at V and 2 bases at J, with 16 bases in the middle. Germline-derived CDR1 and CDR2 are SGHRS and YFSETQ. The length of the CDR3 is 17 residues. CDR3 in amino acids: CASSIATTGTGANVLTF. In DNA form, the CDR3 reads TGCGCCAGCAGCATAGCCACTACAGGGACTGGGGCCAACGTCCTGACTTTC.

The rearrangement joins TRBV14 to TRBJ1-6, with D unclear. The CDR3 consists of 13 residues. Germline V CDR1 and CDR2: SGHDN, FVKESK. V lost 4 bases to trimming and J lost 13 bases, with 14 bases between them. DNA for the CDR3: TGTGCCAGCAGCCCTAAGTCGTCCGGGCCCCTCCACTTT. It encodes CASSPKSSGPLHF.

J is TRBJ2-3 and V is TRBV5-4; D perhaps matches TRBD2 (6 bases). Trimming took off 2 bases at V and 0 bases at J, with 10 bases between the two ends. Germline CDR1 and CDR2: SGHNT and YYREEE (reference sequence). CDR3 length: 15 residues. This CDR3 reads CASSFLSGSTDTQYF. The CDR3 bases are TGTGCCAGCAGCTTCCTTAGCGGAAGCACAGATACGCAGTATTTT. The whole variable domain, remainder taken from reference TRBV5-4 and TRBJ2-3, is ETGVTQSPTHLIKTRGQQVTLRCSSQSGHNTVSWYQQALGQGPQFIFQYYREEENGRGNFPPRFSGLQFPNYSSELNVNALELDDSALYLCASSFLSGSTDTQYFGPGTRLTVL.

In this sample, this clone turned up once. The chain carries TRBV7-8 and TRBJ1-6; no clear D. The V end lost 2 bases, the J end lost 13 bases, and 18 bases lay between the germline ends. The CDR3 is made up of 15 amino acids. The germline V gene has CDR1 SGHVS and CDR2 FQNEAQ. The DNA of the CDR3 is TGTGCCAGCAGCTTATACGCGACACCCGGCTCGCCCCTCCACTTT. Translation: CASSLYATPGSPLHF.

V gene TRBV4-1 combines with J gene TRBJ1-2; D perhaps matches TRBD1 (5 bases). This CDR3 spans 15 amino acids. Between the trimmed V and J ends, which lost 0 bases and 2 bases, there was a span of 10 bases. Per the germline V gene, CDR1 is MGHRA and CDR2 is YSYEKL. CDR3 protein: CASSQEHRLNYGYTF. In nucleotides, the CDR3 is TGCGCCAGCAGCCAAGAGCACAGGCTAAACTATGGCTACACCTTC.

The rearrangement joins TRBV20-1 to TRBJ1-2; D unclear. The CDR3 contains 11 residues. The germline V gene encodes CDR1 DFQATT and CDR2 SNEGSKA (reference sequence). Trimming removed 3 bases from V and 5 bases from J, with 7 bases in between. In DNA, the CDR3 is TGCAGTGCTAGGGCATTATATGGCTACACCTTC. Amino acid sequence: CSARALYGYTF.